This TCR beta chain came from a study of OX40 agonist ivuxolimab in advanced cancers. Germline CDR1 KGHSH, CDR2 LQKENI. CDR3 length: 14 amino acids. V lost 3 bases, J lost 8 bases, and 14 bases lay in between. Assay used: immunoSEQ multiplex PCR; TCRdb lists only in-frame clones, some missing. The sample lists about 90,000 clones, approximately 91% occurring once. Patients were excluded for autoimmune disease history or systemic immunosuppression. This TCR was recovered from an adult with an advanced solid tumor such as melanoma, head and neck, liver or kidney cancer. This specimen consisted of CD4+ or CD8+ T cells sorted from blood, obtained in a trial of the OX40 agonist ivuxolimab. V and J are TRBV18 and TRBJ1-3; perhaps TRBD1 as D (5 bases). DNA for the CDR3: TGTGCCAGCTCACCCTGGGGGAGGAGAGACACCATATATTTT. Translation: CASSPWGRRDTIYF. Using reference TRBV18 and TRBJ1-3 for the parts outside the CDR3, the full variable domain is NAGVMQNPRHLVRRRGQEARLRCSPMKGHSHVYWYRQLPEEGLKFMVYLQKENIIDESGMPKERFSAEFPKEGPSILRIQQVVRGDSAAYFCASSPWGRRDTIYFGEGSWLTVV.